A selection of T cell receptor beta chains follows, all from one sample in a study of control samples from healthy donors and cancer patients. Profiled with immunoSEQ multiplex PCR; TCRdb holds only in-frame clones, not every one. This sample has 95,000 to 100,000 clones, with 82% found just once. Material for sequencing was blood. The receptors originated from a man in his fifties or sixties in good health. Both conserved end residues are part of each CDR3. Each record gives: clone size, J gene, CDR3 length, D gene, V gene, CDR3 protein, CDR3 DNA. D genes are given only for firm matches. A row's size may be missing; if present it is once, few, many or a size class.

>.|TRBJ2-1|15|TRBD2|TRBV10-3
CAIKNPGLAVNEQFF
TGTGCCATCAAGAACCCGGGACTAGCGGTCAATGAGCAGTTCTTC
>.|TRBJ2-3|18|TRBD2|TRBV28
CASSLFPLAGGPVDTQYF
TGTGCCAGCAGTTTATTCCCCCTTGCGGGAGGGCCGGTAGATACGCAGTATTTT
>once|TRBJ2-3|12|.|TRBV5-1
CASTENTDTQYF
TGCGCCAGCACCGAGAACACAGATACGCAGTATTTT
>.|TRBJ2-5|11|.|TRBV12-3/TRBV12-4
CASRVQETQYF
TGTGCCAGCAGAGTCCAAGAGACCCAGTACTTC
>.|TRBJ2-2|19|TRBD2|TRBV5-1
CASSLGSYTSGRISGELFF
TGCGCCAGCAGCTTGGGGTCCTACACTAGCGGGAGAATCAGCGGGGAGCTGTTTTTT
>few|TRBJ1-5|17|.|TRBV12-5
CASGFISGPGLDQPQHF
TGTGCTAGTGGTTTTATCAGCGGGCCCGGTCTGGATCAGCCCCAGCATTTT
>.|TRBJ2-1|15|TRBD2|TRBV6-5
CASMRTRPPYNEQFF
TGTGCCAGCATGAGGACTAGACCCCCTTACAATGAGCAGTTCTTC
>few|TRBJ1-2|14|.|TRBV11-2
CASSPSGQYYGYTF
TGTGCCAGCAGCCCTTCGGGTCAGTACTATGGCTACACCTTC
>.|TRBJ2-7|14|.|TRBV5-6
CASSLGQSHGGKYF
TGTGCCAGCAGCTTGGGACAGTCGCATGGGGGGAAGTACTTC
>.|TRBJ1-2|11|.|TRBV20-1
CSARGVGGYTF
TGCAGTGCTAGAGGGGTCGGTGGCTACACCTTC
>.|TRBJ1-5|15|TRBD1|TRBV28
CASSWDRVGNQPQHF
TGTGCCAGCAGTTGGGACAGGGTAGGCAATCAGCCCCAGCATTTT
>.|TRBJ1-5|14|TRBD1|TRBV19
CASSRDRGNQPQHF
TGTGCCAGTAGTAGGGACAGGGGTAATCAGCCCCAGCATTTT
>once|TRBJ2-7|13|.|TRBV30
CAWRKRDFYEQYF
TGTGCCTGGCGGAAGAGGGATTTCTACGAGCAGTACTTC
>.|TRBJ1-1|14|TRBD1|TRBV5-6
CASSLGQGESEAFF
TGTGCCAGCAGCCTCGGACAGGGGGAGTCTGAAGCTTTCTTT
>.|TRBJ1-6|16|.|TRBV27
CASSLGRGRPLTPLHF
TGTGCCAGCAGTTTGGGACGGGGACGGCCACTGACACCCCTCCACTTT
>.|TRBJ2-1|13|TRBD2|TRBV7-6
CASSVSGRNEQFF
TGTGCCAGCAGCGTTAGCGGGAGGAATGAGCAGTTCTTC
>.|TRBJ1-5|12|.|TRBV28
CASMGSNQPQHF
TGTGCCAGCATGGGTAGCAATCAGCCCCAGCATTTT
>.|TRBJ2-7|14|.|TRBV5-4
CASSPKQSSYEQYF
TGTGCCAGCAGCCCAAAACAGAGCTCCTACGAGCAGTACTTC
>.|TRBJ1-2|14|TRBD1|TRBV5-1
CASSFETGTSGYTF
TGCGCCAGCAGCTTCGAGACAGGGACGTCGGGCTACACCTTC
>once|TRBJ1-2|16|.|TRBV19
CASSPAGAGVNYGYTF
TGTGCCAGTAGCCCGGCGGGGGCAGGTGTTAACTATGGCTACACCTTC
>.|TRBJ2-7|17|TRBD2|TRBV5-4
CASSLAGAGGLAREQYF
TGTGCCAGCAGCTTGGCCGGGGCGGGAGGGCTAGCTAGGGAGCAGTACTTC
>.|TRBJ1-1|15|.|TRBV12-2
CASRTGTGGGTEAFF
TGTGCAAGTCGCACCGGGACAGGGGGCGGCACTGAAGCTTTCTTT
>.|TRBJ2-7|14|TRBD1|TRBV6-5
CASRGTGASYEQYF
TGTGCCAGCAGGGGGACAGGGGCTTCCTACGAGCAGTACTTC
>.|TRBJ1-2|16|TRBD1|TRBV5-1
CASSFGTGGAIYGYTF
TGCGCCAGCAGCTTTGGGACAGGGGGCGCAATCTATGGCTACACCTTC
>.|TRBJ2-1|14|.|TRBV11-2
CASSTGGMYNEQFF
TGTGCCAGCAGCACGGGGGGCATGTACAATGAGCAGTTCTTC
>.|TRBJ1-5|15|TRBD1|TRBV5-6
CASSRGGQGRQPQHF
TGTGCCAGCAGCCGGGGGGGACAGGGAAGGCAGCCCCAGCATTTT
>once|TRBJ2-2|15|.|TRBV7-9
CASSLRLMNTGELFF
TGTGCCAGCAGCTTGCGACTTATGAACACCGGGGAGCTGTTTTTT
>.|TRBJ2-1|15|.|TRBV5-1
CASSLDIDSDDEQFF
TGCGCCAGCAGCTTGGATATCGATTCAGACGATGAGCAGTTCTTC
>.|TRBJ1-2|15|TRBD1|TRBV29-1
CSVRWSGTEGYGYTF
TGCAGCGTTCGATGGAGTGGGACAGAAGGATATGGCTACACCTTC
>.|TRBJ2-7|13|.|TRBV3-1/TRBV3-2
CASSQDGRSEQYF
TGTGCCAGCAGCCAAGACGGAAGGAGCGAGCAGTACTTC
>.|TRBJ1-6|17|.|TRBV10-2
CASSEQGSAVLVSPLHF
TGCGCCAGCAGTGAACAAGGGAGCGCAGTTTTGGTCTCACCCCTCCACTTT
>.|TRBJ1-2|15|.|TRBV10-3
CAISESGGSNYGYTF
TGTGCCATCAGTGAGTCGGGGGGAAGTAACTATGGCTACACCTTC
>.|TRBJ1-4|12|.|TRBV30
CAWSRGVEKLFF
TGTGCCTGGAGTAGGGGGGTTGAAAAACTGTTTTTT
>few|TRBJ1-1|15|.|TRBV4-2
CASSQDQGQNTEAFF
TGTGCCAGCAGCCAAGATCAGGGCCAGAACACTGAAGCTTTCTTT
>.|TRBJ1-5|15|.|TRBV6-1
CASSEYLIANQPQHF
TGTGCCAGCAGTGAATATCTCATCGCCAATCAGCCCCAGCATTTT
>.|TRBJ2-1|13|TRBD2|TRBV29-1
CSVTRGGRVRQFF
TGCAGCGTAACCCGGGGGGGGAGGGTGCGGCAGTTCTTC
>.|TRBJ2-1|12|.|TRBV5-4
CASSVLYNEQFF
TGTGCCAGCAGCGTCTTATACAATGAGCAGTTCTTC
>.|TRBJ1-1|14|.|TRBV27
CASSLGQVNTEAFF
TGTGCCAGCAGTTTAGGGCAGGTGAACACTGAAGCTTTCTTT
>few|TRBJ1-1|12|.|TRBV19
CASIQGGGEAFF
TGTGCCAGTATCCAAGGTGGCGGAGAAGCTTTCTTT
>.|TRBJ1-4|14|.|TRBV19
CASSRSRREEKLFF
TGTGCCAGTAGTCGTTCGCGTAGGGAAGAAAAACTGTTTTTT
>.|TRBJ1-5|13|.|TRBV27
CASSLRSNQPQHF
TGTGCCAGCAGTTTACGGAGCAATCAGCCCCAGCATTTT
>.|TRBJ2-1|15|TRBD2|TRBV12-5
CASGSSGRLRAEQFF
TGTGCTAGTGGTTCTAGCGGGCGGTTGAGGGCTGAGCAGTTCTTC
>.|TRBJ1-5|15|TRBD1|TRBV6-1
CASSDGRGRAQPQHF
TGTGCCAGCAGTGATGGCAGGGGGCGCGCTCAGCCCCAGCATTTT
>.|TRBJ1-3|15|.|TRBV30
CAWSVATVSGNTIYF
TGTGCCTGGAGCGTCGCCACTGTCTCTGGAAACACCATATATTTT
>.|TRBJ2-2|15|TRBD1|TRBV5-4
CASSLQTGDTGELFF
TGTGCCAGCAGCCTTCAGACAGGGGACACCGGGGAGCTGTTTTTT
>.|TRBJ2-2|14|.|TRBV5-1
CASSLSSPTGELFF
TGCGCCAGCTCCCTGAGCAGTCCCACCGGGGAGCTGTTTTTT
>.|TRBJ2-7|11|.|TRBV6-1
CASSEIYEQYF
TGTGCCAGCAGTGAGATCTACGAGCAGTACTTC
>.|TRBJ2-6|17|.|TRBV14
CASSLYSLPSGANVLTF
TGTGCCAGCAGCTTATATAGCCTGCCCTCTGGGGCCAACGTCCTGACTTTC
>.|TRBJ2-1|14|.|TRBV5-1
CASSWGTSYNEQFF
TGCGCCAGCAGCTGGGGGACCTCCTACAATGAGCAGTTCTTC
>.|TRBJ2-5|14|.|TRBV11-2
CASGSPGQGETQYF
TGTGCCAGCGGATCACCGGGACAAGGGGAGACCCAGTACTTC
>few|TRBJ1-1|15|.|TRBV9
CASSVEGHSNTEAFF
TGTGCCAGCAGCGTAGAGGGTCACTCGAACACTGAAGCTTTCTTT
>.|TRBJ2-1|14|.|TRBV25-1
CASSESRGINEQFF
TGTGCCAGCAGTGAATCGAGGGGTATTAATGAGCAGTTCTTC
>.|TRBJ2-5|14|TRBD1|TRBV9
CASSVRQGQETQYF
TGTGCCAGCAGCGTACGACAGGGACAGGAGACCCAGTACTTC
>few|TRBJ1-2|14|TRBD1|TRBV5-6
CASSWDRAHYGYTF
TGTGCCAGCAGCTGGGACAGGGCGCACTATGGCTACACCTTC
>few|TRBJ2-7|14|.|TRBV5-1
CASSLSGVPYEQYF
TGCGCCAGCAGCTTGTCAGGGGTGCCCTACGAGCAGTACTTC
>.|TRBJ1-1|13|.|TRBV14
CASSRTGWAEAFF
TGTGCCAGCAGCCGAACAGGGTGGGCTGAAGCTTTCTTT
>few|TRBJ1-1|15|.|TRBV5-1
CASSSGQRGNTEAFF
TGCGCCAGCAGCTCAGGACAGAGAGGGAACACTGAAGCTTTCTTT
>.|TRBJ2-7|18|TRBD2|TRBV29-1
CSVQIALAGALGTGEQYF
TGCAGCGTTCAAATCGCGCTAGCGGGAGCTCTGGGGACGGGGGAGCAGTACTTC
>few|TRBJ2-7|15|TRBD1|TRBV27
CASASGDRVTYEQYF
TGTGCCAGCGCATCGGGGGACAGGGTGACCTACGAGCAGTACTTC
>few|TRBJ1-2|16|.|TRBV3-1/TRBV3-2
CASSQGVGGAVYGYTF
TGTGCCAGCAGCCAAGGGGTCGGAGGGGCAGTCTATGGCTACACCTTC